One and the same sample provided the 16 T cell receptor beta chains below, sequenced in a study of vaccination and CD4 T cells after COVID-19. Described time point: late sampling 161 to 241 days after vaccination in a few convalescent patients. One entry per CDR3 protein results from TCRdb running MiXCR on the PCR reads. Of 25,000 to 30,000 distinct CDR3 sequences listed, 51% are singletons. Sample: CD4+ T cells from blood, taken about 7 months after SARS-CoV-2 vaccination. The receptors derive from a human donor who had recovered from COVID-19.

The J gene is TRBJ2-3, the V gene TRBV20-1; 7 bases are a match to TRBD2. The germline CDR1 and CDR2 sequences are DFQATT and SNEGSKA (reference sequence). The CDR3 loop spans 17 amino acids. V lost 6 bases to trimming and J lost 0 bases; unmatched junction nucleotides: 15. Written as DNA, the CDR3 is TGCAGTGCACCCGGGACTATGAGAACCGCTAGCACAGATACGCAGTATTTT. It specifies CSAPGTMRTASTDTQYF.

This clonotype was observed once. The chain recombines TRBV11-2 with TRBJ2-5, with D unclear. This CDR3 has 14 residues. The germline CDR1 and CDR2 sequences are SGHAT and FQNNGV. Trimming took 1 base from V and 0 from J, leaving 6 bases between them. CDR3 sequence (DNA): TGTGCCAGCAGCTTAGGCTCGTACCAAGAGACCCAGTACTTC. Amino acid sequence: CASSLGSYQETQYF.

This chain connects TRBV10-2 to TRBJ2-5; TRBD2 might be the D (6 bases). Looked up from germline, CDR1 is WSHSY and CDR2 is SAAADI. Trimming shortened V by 5 bases and J by 1 base, and 11 bases separated the two germline ends. There are 14 residues in the CDR3. CDR3 sequence reads: CASSRLGSQETQYF. CDR3 bases: TGCGCCAGCAGTCGACTAGGTTCCCAAGAGACCCAGTACTTC.

CDR3 sequence (DNA): TGCAGTGCGTACAGCGGGAAGGTTGAGCAGTTCTTC. It yields the protein CSAYSGKVEQFF. V usage is TRBV20-1 and J usage is TRBJ2-1; TRBD2 matches 7 bases. The CDR3 is 12 amino acids. CDR1 is DFQATT, CDR2 SNEGSKA, per germline (reference sequence). V trimming: 6 bases; J trimming: 9 bases; junction bases outside the gene matches: 8.

This sequence joins TRBV6-1 and TRBJ2-7; the D gene is possibly TRBD2 (5 bases). The CDR3 has 11 amino acids. Germline V lookup: CDR1 MNHNS, CDR2 SASEGT. V lost 8 bases and J 0 bases, leaving 5 bases between the germline ends. The CDR3 region has the DNA TGTGCCAGCGGGAGCTCCTACGAGCAGTACTTC. This translates into CASGSSYEQYF.

The chain combines TRBV29-1 with TRBJ2-3; 15 nucleotides match TRBD2. CDR1 is SQVTM and CDR2 is ANQGSEA in the germline V gene. CDR3 length equals 16 residues. The junction had 13 bases not matched to a gene; V was cut back by 5 bases and J by 10 bases. CDR3: CSVQTIGTSGRLAQYF. CDR3 DNA: TGCAGCGTTCAGACGATAGGGACTAGCGGGAGGCTCGCGCAGTATTTT.

The rearrangement links TRBV2 to TRBJ1-1; D is unresolved. The CDR3 spans 14 residues. The germline gives CDR1 SNHLY, CDR2 FYNNEI. V lost 2 bases to trimming and J lost 8 bases, with 15 bases between them. In DNA, the CDR3 is TGTGCCAGCAGTGAAAGTTGGCGGCAGGAAGAAGCTTTCTTT. Translating it yields CASSESWRQEEAFF. Together with reference TRBV2 and TRBJ1-1, the CDR3 gives the full variable domain: EPEVTQTPSHQVTQMGQEVILRCVPISNHLYFYWYRQILGQKVEFLVSFYNNEISEKSEIFDDQFSVERPDGSNFTLKIRSTKLEDSAMYFCASSESWRQEEAFFGQGTRLTVV.

This chain uses TRBV27 with TRBJ2-1; 11 bases are shared with TRBD2. Germline V gene lookup returns CDR1 MNHEY and CDR2 SMNVEV (reference sequence). This CDR3 has 17 residues. Trimming cost V 5 bases and J 4 bases; bases outside gene matches: 10. The CDR3 reads CASSDSSGRRQYNEQFF. CDR3 nucleotide sequence: TGTGCCAGCAGTGATTCTAGCGGGAGGCGGCAATACAATGAGCAGTTCTTC.

The chain has TRBV7-9 and TRBJ1-1; maybe TRBD1 (6 bases). The CDR3 has 14 amino acids. Trimming took 5 bases from V and 5 from J, leaving 15 bases between them. The germline V gene encodes CDR1 SEHNR and CDR2 FQNEAQ (reference sequence). The CDR3 nucleotides read TGTGCCAGCAGCCGAAGCACAAGGGGGACTGAAGCTTTCTTT. As protein: CASSRSTRGTEAFF.

This clonotype has only a few counts. The chain has TRBV19 and TRBJ2-1; possibly TRBD2 for D (5 bases). V was trimmed by 5 bases and J by 4 bases, leaving 6 bases between them. Germline loops: CDR1 LNHDA, CDR2 SQIVND (reference sequence). This CDR3 is built from 12 residues. CDR3 protein: CASSPGYNEQFF. The CDR3 DNA follows: TGTGCCAGTAGTCCGGGGTACAATGAGCAGTTCTTC.

The V call is TRBV7-6, the J call TRBJ2-3, with D tentatively TRBD2 (5 bases). The V end was cut by 3 bases, the J end by 4 bases, with 8 bases between. The germline V gene encodes CDR1 SGHVS and CDR2 FNYEAQ. The CDR3 runs to 13 residues. As DNA, the CDR3 is TGTGCCAGCAGCTTTCGGGGAGCAGATACGCAGTATTTT. As protein: CASSFRGADTQYF. The whole variable domain, remainder taken from reference TRBV7-6 and TRBJ2-3, is GAGVSQSPRYKVTKRGQDVALRCDPISGHVSLYWYRQALGQGPEFLTYFNYEAQQDKSGLPNDRFSAERPEGSISTLTIQRTEQRDSAMYRCASSFRGADTQYFGPGTRLTVL.

The rearrangement links TRBV6-1 to TRBJ2-1; D not resolved. V was cut by 7 bases and J by 0 bases, with 10 bases left in between. The V gene's germline CDR1 is MNHNS and CDR2 SASEGT. CDR3 length: 14 residues. CDR3: CASKPASSYNEQFF. The CDR3, as DNA: TGTGCCAGCAAACCGGCCAGCTCCTACAATGAGCAGTTCTTC.

The rearrangement uses TRBV11-2 and TRBJ2-3, with TRBD2 matching over 9 bases. Germline CDR1 is SGHAT and CDR2 is FQNNGV. V lost 5 bases to trimming and J lost 5 bases; unmatched junction nucleotides: 8. This CDR3 contains 15 residues. Here the CDR3 reads CASSLSSGRGDTQYF. The DNA for the CDR3 is TGTGCCAGCAGCCTGAGTAGCGGGAGAGGAGATACGCAGTATTTT.

This clonotype has just a few counts. This chain links TRBV6-5 with TRBJ1-1; D uncertain. The CDR3 is 15 amino acids. CDR1 is MNHEY, CDR2 SVGAGI, per germline. Deletions cut 0 bases from V and 1 base from J, with 9 bases between. The CDR3 bases are TGTGCCAGCAGTTACTCGGCGGGAGGGAACACTGAAGCTTTCTTT. Translated: CASSYSAGGNTEAFF.

The chain combines TRBV6-5 with TRBJ2-3; TRBD2 agrees at 8 bases. The junction had 9 bases not matched to a gene; V was cut back by 2 bases and J by 5 bases. This CDR3 region has 16 residues. Germline assignment: CDR1 MNHEY and CDR2 SVGAGI. The CDR3 DNA is TGTGCCAGCAGTTACCGAGCGGGAGCGGCAGGAGATACGCAGTATTTT. Its protein is CASSYRAGAAGDTQYF.

The gene calls are TRBV20-1 and TRBJ2-5; 9 bases match TRBD2. V shed 3 bases, J shed 4 bases, and the junction held 6 bases outside the gene matches. This CDR3 region has 14 residues. The germline V gene encodes CDR1 DFQATT and CDR2 SNEGSKA (reference sequence). CDR3 nucleotide sequence: TGCAGTGCTAGTGTAGCGGGAGTAGTAGAGACCCAGTACTTC. Amino acids: CSASVAGVVETQYF.